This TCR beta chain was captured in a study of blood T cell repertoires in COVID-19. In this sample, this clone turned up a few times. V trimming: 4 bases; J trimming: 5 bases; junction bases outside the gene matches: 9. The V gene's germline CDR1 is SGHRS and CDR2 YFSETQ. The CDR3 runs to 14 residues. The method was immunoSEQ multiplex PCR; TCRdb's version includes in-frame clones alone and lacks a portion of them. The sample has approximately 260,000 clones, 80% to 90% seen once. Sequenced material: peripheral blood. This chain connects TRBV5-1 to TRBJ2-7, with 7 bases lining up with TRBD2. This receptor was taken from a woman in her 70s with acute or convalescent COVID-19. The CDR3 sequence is CASSGQAGLHEQYF. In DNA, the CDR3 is TGCGCCAGCAGCGGCCAAGCGGGGCTTCACGAGCAGTACTTC. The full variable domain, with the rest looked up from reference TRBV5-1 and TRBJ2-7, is KAGVTQTPRYLIKTRGQQVTLSCSPISGHRSVSWYQQTPGQGLQFLFEYFSETQRNKGNFPGRFSGRQFSNSRSEMNVSTLELGDSALYLCASSGQAGLHEQYFGPGTRLTVT.